The present T cell receptor beta chain was sequenced within a study of cytomegalovirus exposure and HLA in healthy donors. In the study overall: Out of 350 to 400 genotyped donors, about 81% belonged to the Caucasian-associated ancestry cluster.

In this sample, this clone turned up once. One end of the junction is discordant with germline, which a read error may explain. CDR3 size: 14 residues. The V gene's germline CDR1 is MNHNY and CDR2 SVGAGI (reference sequence). A multiplex PCR was run with 60 Vbeta primers and 13 Jbeta primers. The assay was immunoSEQ multiplex PCR, and TCRdb's table has in-frame clones only and misses some. The sample consists of around 100,000 clones, 79% of them appearing once. This receptor was taken from a woman aged 40 to 49 in good health and CMV-seronegative. J is TRBJ1-1 and V is TRBV6-6, with a tentative D call TRBD1 (6 bases). The sequenced sample consisted of PBMCs. The CDR3 loop is CASSLLGGGTEVFF. The CDR3 nucleotides read TGTGCCAGCAGCCTCCTCGGTGGGGGCACTGAAGTTTTCTTT.